These T cell receptor beta chains were read from a single sample in a study of identical twins. One entry per CDR3 protein results from TCRdb running MiXCR on the 5' RACE reads. The table shows 500,000 to 700,000 distinct CDR3 sequences, with 7.1% occurring only once. These data also featured in a second study, about yellow fever vaccine responses in identical twins.

The specimen sequenced was PBMCs. Receptor source: a woman aged 18-35 years in good health. Each CDR3 is given without its conserved first and last residue. Clone sizes are given selectively: once, few, many, or a class where the clone is expanded.

abundance: few
v_gene: TRBV7-8
j_gene: TRBJ2-5
len: 18
CDR3aa: ASSIWVGLAGVKTGETQY

abundance: many
v_gene: TRBV2
j_gene: TRBJ2-3
len: 12
CDR3aa: ASSVAGGLDTQY

abundance: few
v_gene: TRBV24-1
j_gene: TRBJ2-1
len: 13
CDR3aa: ATSEISGVTNEQF

abundance: -
v_gene: TRBV7-2
j_gene: TRBJ2-5
len: 12
CDR3aa: ASSLVGTEETQY

abundance: few
v_gene: TRBV12-3/TRBV12-4
j_gene: TRBJ2-7
len: 14
CDR3aa: ASSFGRLAGDYEQY

abundance: many
v_gene: TRBV5-1
j_gene: TRBJ1-1
len: 10
CDR3aa: ASSLPNTEAF

abundance: few
v_gene: TRBV20-1
j_gene: TRBJ2-2
len: 14
CDR3aa: SAPKVGRKNTGELF

abundance: -
v_gene: TRBV20-1
j_gene: TRBJ2-5
len: 16
CDR3aa: SARGQGRGHGSGETQY

abundance: -
v_gene: TRBV27
j_gene: TRBJ2-1
len: 18
CDR3aa: ASSLSLRTGRRGVSNEQF

abundance: few
v_gene: TRBV7-8
j_gene: TRBJ1-1
len: 12
CDR3aa: ASCPHGMNTEAF

abundance: -
v_gene: TRBV13
j_gene: TRBJ2-6
len: 14
CDR3aa: ASSLRRFSGANVLT

abundance: -
v_gene: TRBV5-1
j_gene: TRBJ2-1
len: 16
CDR3aa: ASSLGSGAGREVNEQF

abundance: many
v_gene: TRBV29-1
j_gene: TRBJ2-5
len: 8
CDR3aa: SGIQETQY

abundance: -
v_gene: TRBV5-5
j_gene: TRBJ2-5
len: 13
CDR3aa: ASSLDTIDQETQY

abundance: few
v_gene: TRBV20-1
j_gene: TRBJ2-6
len: 13
CDR3aa: SSRDRGSGANVLT

abundance: -
v_gene: TRBV4-1
j_gene: TRBJ2-7
len: 12
CDR3aa: ASSPPTSGNEQY

abundance: many
v_gene: TRBV25-1
j_gene: TRBJ1-4
len: 13
CDR3aa: ASSEEWATNEKLF

abundance: few
v_gene: TRBV6-5
j_gene: TRBJ1-5
len: 12
CDR3aa: ASSYLVRGQPQH

abundance: -
v_gene: TRBV3-1
j_gene: TRBJ2-7
len: 11
CDR3aa: ASSPGGGRQQY

abundance: -
v_gene: TRBV10-1
j_gene: TRBJ2-1
len: 13
CDR3aa: ASSEFSGNYNEQF

abundance: few
v_gene: TRBV9
j_gene: TRBJ2-1
len: 12
CDR3aa: ASSVGGAQYEQF

abundance: few
v_gene: TRBV29-1
j_gene: TRBJ2-4
len: 13
CDR3aa: SVAGLAGGLDIQY

abundance: -
v_gene: TRBV10-2
j_gene: TRBJ2-4
len: 19
CDR3aa: ASSSGGIRLLASIAKNIQY

abundance: -
v_gene: TRBV7-6
j_gene: TRBJ1-2
len: 12
CDR3aa: ASSSTAGGDGYT

abundance: -
v_gene: TRBV24-1
j_gene: TRBJ1-5
len: 14
CDR3aa: ATSDSQGESDQPQH